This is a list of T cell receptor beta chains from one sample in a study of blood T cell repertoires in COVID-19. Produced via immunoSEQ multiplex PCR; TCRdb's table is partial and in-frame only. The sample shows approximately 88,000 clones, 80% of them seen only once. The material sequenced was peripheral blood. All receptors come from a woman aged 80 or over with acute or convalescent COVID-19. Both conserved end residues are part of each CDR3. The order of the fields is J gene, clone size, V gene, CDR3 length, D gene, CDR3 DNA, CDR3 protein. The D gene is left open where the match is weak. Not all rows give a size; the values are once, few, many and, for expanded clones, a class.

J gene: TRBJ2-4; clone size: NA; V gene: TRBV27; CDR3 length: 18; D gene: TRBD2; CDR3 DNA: TGTGCCAGCAGTTCCGGGGGACTAGCGGGAAGTGGCAAAAACATTCAGTACTTC; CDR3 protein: CASSSGGLAGSGKNIQYF
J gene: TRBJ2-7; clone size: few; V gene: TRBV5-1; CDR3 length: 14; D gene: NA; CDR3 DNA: TGCGCCAGCAGCTTTCTTCAGGGGTCCTACGAGCAGTACTTC; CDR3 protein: CASSFLQGSYEQYF
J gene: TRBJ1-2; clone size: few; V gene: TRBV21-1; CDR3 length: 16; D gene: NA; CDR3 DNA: TGTGCCAGCAGCATGAAACCACGGACAACTAACTATGGCTACACCTTC; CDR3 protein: CASSMKPRTTNYGYTF
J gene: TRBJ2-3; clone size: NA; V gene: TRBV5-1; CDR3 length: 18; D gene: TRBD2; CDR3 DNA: TGCGCCAGCAGCCTCGAGGGACTAGCGGGAGGGCCGTCAGATACGCAGTATTTT; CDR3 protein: CASSLEGLAGGPSDTQYF
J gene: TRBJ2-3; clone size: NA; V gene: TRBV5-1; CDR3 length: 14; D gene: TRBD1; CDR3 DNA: TGCGCCAGCAGCAAAGGACAGGGGAGAGATACGCAGTATTTT; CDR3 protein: CASSKGQGRDTQYF
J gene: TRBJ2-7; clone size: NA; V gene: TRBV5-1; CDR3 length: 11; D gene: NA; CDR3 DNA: TGCGCCAGCAGCGGCGGTCGCGAGCAGTACTTC; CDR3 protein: CASSGGREQYF
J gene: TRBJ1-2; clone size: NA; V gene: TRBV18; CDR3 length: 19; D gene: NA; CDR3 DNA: TGTGCCAGCTCACCATCGTATCCTACAGGATTGTCGACTAACTATGGCTACACCTTC; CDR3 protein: CASSPSYPTGLSTNYGYTF
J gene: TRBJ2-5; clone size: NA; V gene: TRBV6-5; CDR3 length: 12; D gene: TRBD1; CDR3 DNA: TGTGCCAGCAGCTACAGGGGGGAGACCCAGTACTTC; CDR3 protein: CASSYRGETQYF
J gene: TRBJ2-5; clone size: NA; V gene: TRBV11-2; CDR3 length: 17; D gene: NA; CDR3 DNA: TGTGCCAGCAGCTTAGATGTGACAGTTATCGTCCAAGAGACCCAGTACTTC; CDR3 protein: CASSLDVTVIVQETQYF
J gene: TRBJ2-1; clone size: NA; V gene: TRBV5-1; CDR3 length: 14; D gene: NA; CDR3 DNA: TGCGCCAGCAGCTTGGACAGTACCTACAATGAGCAGTTCTTC; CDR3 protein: CASSLDSTYNEQFF
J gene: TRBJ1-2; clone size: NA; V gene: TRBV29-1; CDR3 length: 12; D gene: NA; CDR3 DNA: TGCAGCGTTGAAAGGGGCGACTATGGCTACACCTTC; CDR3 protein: CSVERGDYGYTF
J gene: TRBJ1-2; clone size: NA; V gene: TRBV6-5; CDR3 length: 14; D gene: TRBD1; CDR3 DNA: TGTGCCAGCAGCGTACAGGGGGCGGACTATGGCTACACCTTC; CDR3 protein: CASSVQGADYGYTF
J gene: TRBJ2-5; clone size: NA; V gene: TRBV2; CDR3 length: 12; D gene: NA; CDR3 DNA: TGTGCCAGCAGGGACAGTCAAGAGACCCAGTACTTC; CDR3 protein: CASRDSQETQYF
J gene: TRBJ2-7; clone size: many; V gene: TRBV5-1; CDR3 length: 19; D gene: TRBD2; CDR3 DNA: TGCGCCAGCAGCTTGGCTGGGGGTTGGCTAGCGGGAGGTCCCTACGAGCAGTACTTC; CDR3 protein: CASSLAGGWLAGGPYEQYF
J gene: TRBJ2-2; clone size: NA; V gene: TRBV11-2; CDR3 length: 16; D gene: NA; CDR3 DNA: TGTGCCAGCAGCCCAACTAGTCCCTTGAACACCGGGGAGCTGTTTTTT; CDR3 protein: CASSPTSPLNTGELFF
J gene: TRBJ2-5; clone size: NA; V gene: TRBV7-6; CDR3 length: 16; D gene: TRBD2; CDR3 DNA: TGTGCCAGCAGCCCGCGACTAGCGGGAGGACAAGAGACCCAGTACTTC; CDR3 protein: CASSPRLAGGQETQYF
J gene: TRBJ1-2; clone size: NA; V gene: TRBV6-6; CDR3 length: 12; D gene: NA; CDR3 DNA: TGTGCCAGCACCCCAGGGAGGGCTGGCTACACCTTC; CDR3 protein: CASTPGRAGYTF
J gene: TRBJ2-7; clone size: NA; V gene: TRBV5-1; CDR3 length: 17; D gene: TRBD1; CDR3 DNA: TGCGCCAGCAGCTTGGTTGGGGACAGGGGGTACTCCTACGAGCAGTACTTC; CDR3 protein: CASSLVGDRGYSYEQYF
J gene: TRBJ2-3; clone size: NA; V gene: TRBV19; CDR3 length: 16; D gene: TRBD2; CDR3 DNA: TGTGCCAGTAGTATCCCAGGAGGGAGCGGGGGGGATACGCAGTATTTT; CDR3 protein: CASSIPGGSGGDTQYF
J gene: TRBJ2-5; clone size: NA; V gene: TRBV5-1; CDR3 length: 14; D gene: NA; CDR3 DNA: TGCGCCAGCAGCTCCGGGACTCAAAAAGAGACCCAGTACTTC; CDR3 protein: CASSSGTQKETQYF
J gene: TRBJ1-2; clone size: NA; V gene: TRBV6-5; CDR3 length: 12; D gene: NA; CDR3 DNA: TGTGCCAGCATGACAGTTAACTATGGCTACACCTTC; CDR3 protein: CASMTVNYGYTF
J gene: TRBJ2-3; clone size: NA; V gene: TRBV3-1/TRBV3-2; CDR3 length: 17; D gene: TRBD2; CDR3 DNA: TGTGCCAGCAGCCAAGAGAGACGACTAGCGGGAGGAGATACGCAGTATTTT; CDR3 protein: CASSQERRLAGGDTQYF
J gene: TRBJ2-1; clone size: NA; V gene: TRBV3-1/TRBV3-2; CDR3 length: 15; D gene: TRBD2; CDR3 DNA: TGTGCCAGCAGTCACGGGAGGGCCCTAGGAAATGAGCAGTTCTTC; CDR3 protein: CASSHGRALGNEQFF
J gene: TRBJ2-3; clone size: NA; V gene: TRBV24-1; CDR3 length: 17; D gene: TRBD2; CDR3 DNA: TGTGCCACCAGTGACCCCGGGGCGGGAGGCAGCACAGATACGCAGTATTTT; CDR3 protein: CATSDPGAGGSTDTQYF
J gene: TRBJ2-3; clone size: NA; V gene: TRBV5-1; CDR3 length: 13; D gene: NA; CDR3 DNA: TGCGCCAGCAGCACCGAACAGGGAATAACTAGGGATTTT; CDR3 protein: CASSTEQGITRDF
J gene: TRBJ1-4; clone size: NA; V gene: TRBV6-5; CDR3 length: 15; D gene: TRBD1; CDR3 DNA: TGTGCCAGCAAACTGGACAGGGGAGATAATGAAAAACTGTTTTTT; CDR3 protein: CASKLDRGDNEKLFF
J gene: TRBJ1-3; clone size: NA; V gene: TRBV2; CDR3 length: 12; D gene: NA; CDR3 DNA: TGTGCCAGCAGACAGGGAGGAAACACCATATATTTT; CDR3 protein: CASRQGGNTIYF
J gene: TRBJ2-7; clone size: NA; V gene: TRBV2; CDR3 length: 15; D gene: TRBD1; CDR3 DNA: TGTGCCAGCAGTGAAGAGGGGGGACAGGGGTACGAGCAGTACTTC; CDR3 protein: CASSEEGGQGYEQYF
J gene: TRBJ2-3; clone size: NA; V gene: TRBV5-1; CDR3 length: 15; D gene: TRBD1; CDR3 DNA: TGCGCCAGCAGCCCGCCCCGACAGGGGACAGATACGCAGTATTTT; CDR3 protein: CASSPPRQGTDTQYF
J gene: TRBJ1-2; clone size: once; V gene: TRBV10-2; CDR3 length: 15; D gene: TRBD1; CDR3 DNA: TGCGCCAGCAGTGCCCCCTCGACAGGGTACTATGGCTACACCTTC; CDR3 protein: CASSAPSTGYYGYTF
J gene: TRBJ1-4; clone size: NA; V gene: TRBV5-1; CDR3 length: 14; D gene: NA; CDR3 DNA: TGCGCCAGCCGCCCGGGTGCTACTAATGAAAAACTGTTTTTT; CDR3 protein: CASRPGATNEKLFF
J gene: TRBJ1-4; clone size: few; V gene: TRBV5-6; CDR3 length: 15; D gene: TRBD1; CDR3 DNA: TGTGCCAGCAGCTCCTTGACAGGGGTTGGGGAAAAACTGTTTTTT; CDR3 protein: CASSSLTGVGEKLFF
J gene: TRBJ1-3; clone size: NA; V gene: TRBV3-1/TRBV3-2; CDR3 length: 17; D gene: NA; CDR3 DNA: TGTGCCAGCAGCCAAGCAGCGAGGCCCCGCTCTGGAAACACCATATATTTT; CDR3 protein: CASSQAARPRSGNTIYF
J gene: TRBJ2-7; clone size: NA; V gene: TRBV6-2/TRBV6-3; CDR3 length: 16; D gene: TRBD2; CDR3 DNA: TGTGCCAGCAGTTACGGAGCGGGAGCCCTATCCTACGAGCAGTACTTC; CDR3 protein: CASSYGAGALSYEQYF
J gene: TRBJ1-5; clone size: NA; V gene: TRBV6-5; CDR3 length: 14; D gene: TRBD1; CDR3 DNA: TGTGCCAGCAGCAAAAGACAGGGAACCCAGCCCCAGCATTTT; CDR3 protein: CASSKRQGTQPQHF
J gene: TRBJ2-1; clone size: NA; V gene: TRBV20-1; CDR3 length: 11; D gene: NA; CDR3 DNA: TGCAGTGCTGCCCGGGTCTATGAGCAGTTCTTC; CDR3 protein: CSAARVYEQFF
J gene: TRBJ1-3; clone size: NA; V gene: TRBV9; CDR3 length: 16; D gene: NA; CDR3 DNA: TGTGCCAGCAGCGTATCTCCTTCGACAGCTGGAAACACCATATATTTT; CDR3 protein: CASSVSPSTAGNTIYF
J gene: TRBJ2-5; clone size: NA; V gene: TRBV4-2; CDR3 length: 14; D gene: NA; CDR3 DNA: TGTGCCAGCAGCCAAGACAGGGTCCAAGAGACCCAGTACTTC; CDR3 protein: CASSQDRVQETQYF